This T cell receptor beta chain comes out of a study of blood T cells in healthy people across ages (dated by TCRdb to between 2014 and 2017). For the study in its entirety: Template switching captured roughly one uniquely barcoded TCR beta cDNA molecule per two T cells in model experiments. Age-related changes in TCR beta repertoire diversity were measured in the study by deep sequencing normalized with unique cDNA molecular identifiers. The donors were divided into four age groups: young (average around 16 years), middle-aged (almost 40), aged (about 60) and long-lived (about 80). To avoid experimental bias, donors of different ages were randomly spread across the sequencing lanes. The study analyzed two additional independent replicas of 1 million unique cDNA reads from the same blood draw for two donors, one aged 18 to 29 and one aged 80 or older. The paper as a whole reports these results and caveats: As age increased, observed TCR beta diversity per million T cells dropped in a roughly linear way, and a significant reduction was already evident by age 40. A strong correlation was found between observed TCR beta diversity and the percentage of naive T cells measured by flow cytometry. Compared with the aged group, the long-lived group had more naive CD4+ T cells, fewer expanded clones and increased TCR diversity, a pattern suggesting age selection. Bulk unsorted PBMC profiling prevented conclusive comparison of naive and antigen-experienced compartments. The CMV infection status of donors was not known, potentially confounding age-related changes in expanded clonotypes. Estimates of total diversity based on one million sequenced T cells were considered lower bounds and underestimates.

Including the terminal cysteine and phenylalanine, the CDR3 comprises 13 residues. Just CDR3 DNA is preserved here, 39 bases in frame from base 1. According to the germline V gene (reference sequence), CDR1 reads DFQATT and CDR2 reads SNEGSKA. Trimming leaves V shorter by 3 bases and J shorter by 9 bases, with the junction holding 7 bases beyond the gene matches. Concerning this clonotype itself: This clone's antigen is unknown. Base-call qualities are not available, and no considerably larger clone is one nucleotide away.

The library was obtained by 5' RACE. Data came from an Illumina HiSeq 2500. A second PCR of roughly 6 to 11 cycles was run with a J-beta primer mix and a sample-barcoded 5' primer. A template-switch 5' adaptor carrying 12 random nucleotides introduced a unique molecular identifier onto each TCR beta cDNA molecule. Each sample yielded at least 2.5 million CDR3-containing paired-end reads. First-strand cDNA was synthesized from all RNA with the Mint cDNA synthesis kit, primed by a TRBC-specific oligonucleotide. All cDNA was treated with uracil-DNA glycosylase and then went through a first 18-cycle PCR with the universal primers M1SS and BC2_uni_R. The paper's processing steps were these. For normalization, 1 million high-quality reads, each with a distinct molecular identifier, were randomly selected from each sample. Instead of being binned into consensus sequences, reads with shared molecular identifiers were discarded. MiTCR, with a Q25 quality threshold and the strictest error-elimination algorithm, was used for CDR3 identification, clonotype clustering and error correction. Lower-bound total TCR beta diversity was estimated with a nonparametric unseen species model using Euler transformation. Clones were called with MiXCR by TCRdb after fastp trimmed the public reads at Q25, and only in-frame beta chains were retained. One record per CDR3 amino acid sequence lists the most common genes and DNA. These V and J calls are TCRdb output, not the study's own analysis. For this sample the table gives fewer than 800,000 distinct CDR3 sequences, of which around half were detected only once. Around 32% of the sample is taken by the ten largest.

Donors were roughly 40 systemically healthy Caucasian individuals from Russia aged roughly 6 to 90 years. Each donor gave ten milliliters of peripheral blood, drawn into EDTA-treated Vacutainer tubes. Ficoll-Paque density-gradient centrifugation was used to isolate PBMCs, with at least 7 million per sample. Trizol reagent was used to extract total RNA from PBMCs, with at least 5.5 micrograms per sample. For every donor, an aliquot of PBMCs went through flow cytometry to measure the percentages of naive CD45RAhigh/CD27high T cells. The sequence is built from TRBV20-1 and TRBJ2-1, with 8 bases matching TRBD2. The source of this sequence is an older woman in good health. Sequenced material: blood. This receptor carries the CDR3 CSARGTSFGEQFF. DNA sequence: TGCAGTGCTAGGGGGACTAGTTTTGGTGAGCAGTTCTTC.